The clone carrying this T cell receptor beta chain appeared many times. Its antigen is not identified. Other DNA sequences in this sample translate to the same CDR3. A marrow graft followed busulfan-fludarabine conditioning, with cyclophosphamide on days +3 and +4. This CDR3 is 13 amino acids long. V lost 5 bases to trimming and J lost 4 bases, with 10 bases between them. Germline CDR1 reads SEHNR; CDR2 reads FQNEAQ (reference sequence). This entry comes from a study of T cells after posttransplantation cyclophosphamide. Points from the study as a whole: After PTCy, TRB diversity resembled that of CNI/methotrexate controls.

Only in-frame clones appear in the TCRdb table, and some are missing; sequencing was by immunoSEQ multiplex PCR. The record shows roughly 10,000 clones for this sample, with no singletons present. The V and J genes are TRBV7-9 and TRBJ2-3, with D unclear. The receptor's source is a male patient in his fifties who received an allogeneic stem cell transplant from a related donor and was CMV-positive. A subset of T cells may come from the graft donor. Sequencing used PBMCs, obtained 350 to 380 days after allogeneic stem cell transplant with posttransplant cyclophosphamide. As DNA, the CDR3 is TGTGCCAGCAGCGCTTTGGGCCCAGATACGCAGTATTTT. This encodes CASSALGPDTQYF.